This TCR beta chain was recorded in a study of beta chain features in type 1 diabetes. Study-level points and caveats: TCRB CDR3s were moderately but significantly shorter in Type 1 diabetes patients in all four CD4+ subsets.

The sample holds a few counts of this clone. Its specificity is unknown. Germline assignment: CDR1 SQVTM and CDR2 ANQGSEA. This CDR3 contains 13 residues. V gave up 3 bases and J gave up 6 bases; unmatched junction bases: 7. Investigators reverse transcribed all isolated RNA, so they sequenced expressed TCRB transcripts. Libraries were prepared by immunoSEQ multiplex PCR; TCRdb keeps only in-frame clonotypes and omits some of them. The sample includes 150,000 to 200,000 clones, approximately 8.8% of them seen just once. This clonotype originated in a woman aged 30 to 39 with type 1 diabetes. V and J are TRBV29-1 and TRBJ1-1; 7 bases line up with TRBD1. Sequencing was carried out using central memory CD4+ T cells from blood. This chain's CDR3 is CSVEPDRMAEAFF. The CDR3 nucleotides are TGCAGCGTTGAGCCGGACAGGATGGCTGAAGCTTTCTTT.